Listed here are 32 T cell receptor beta chains from one sample, sequenced in a study of blood T cell repertoires in COVID-19. This table comes from immunoSEQ multiplex PCR, and its TCRdb copy is limited to in-frame clones, with some not included. The top ten clones hold approximately 2.1% of a sample with about 400,000 clones, 70% to 90% of them seen once. The sequenced material came from PBMCs or T cells enriched from blood (not recorded which). All receptors derive from a woman in her forties with acute COVID-19.

This clone was observed once. This chain joins TRBV5-4 and TRBJ2-5; TRBD2 aligns across 9 bases. Germline CDR1 and CDR2: SGHNT and YYREEE (reference sequence). V lost 2 bases and J lost 5; bases outside the gene matches: 10. CDR3 length: 16 residues. In nucleotides, the CDR3 is TGTGCCAGCAGCTTCCAGCGGGGGGCAGGGGGGGAGACCCAGTACTTC. It codes for CASSFQRGAGGETQYF.

This clone appeared a few times. This specimen includes other DNA sequences encoding the same CDR3. V and J are TRBV9 and TRBJ2-3, with TRBD2 identical over 9 bases. The V gene's germline CDR1 is SGDLS and CDR2 YYNGEE. There are 15 residues in the CDR3. V lost 0 bases, J lost 2 bases, and 1 base stayed unmatched. The CDR3 protein is CASSVGGGDTDTQYF. DNA for the CDR3: TGTGCCAGCAGCGTAGGCGGGGGGGACACAGATACGCAGTATTTT.

The chain has TRBV5-4 and TRBJ2-7, with a tentative D call TRBD1 (6 bases). V dropped 0 bases and J dropped 3 bases, with 7 bases sitting between them. This CDR3 region has 13 residues. In germline, CDR1 is SGHNT, CDR2 YYREEE (reference sequence). The CDR3 DNA sequence: TGTGCCAGCAGCTTGGGACAGGACTACGAGCAGTACTTC. This translates into CASSLGQDYEQYF.

The rearrangement links TRBV7-6 to TRBJ1-3; no definite D call. The V gene lost 5 bases and the J gene lost 3 bases, with 14 bases spanning the gap. The germline V gene has CDR1 SGHVS and CDR2 FNYEAQ. There are 15 residues in the CDR3. CDR3 region: CASSPNWRDGNTIYF. The CDR3 DNA follows: TGTGCCAGCAGCCCTAACTGGAGGGATGGAAACACCATATATTTT.

The gene calls are TRBV12-3 or TRBV12-4 and TRBJ2-5; 7 nucleotides agree with TRBD1. The CDR3 has 13 amino acids. Losses at the gene ends were 5 bases for V and 9 bases for J; bases not matched to a gene: 9. The DNA of the CDR3 is TGTGCCAGCAGTATCCGAGACCAGGGGGCCCAGTACTTC. As protein: CASSIRDQGAQYF.

V gene TRBV24-1 combines with J gene TRBJ2-1, with a tentative D call TRBD1 (6 bases). This CDR3 comprises 16 residues. V lost 4 bases and J 0 bases, leaving 12 bases between the germline ends. The germline CDR1 and CDR2 sequences are KGHDR and SFDVKD. The CDR3 DNA reads as TGTGCCACCAGTGACCCCGGGACAAGCTCCTACAATGAGCAGTTCTTC. This codes for CATSDPGTSSYNEQFF.

The V and J genes are TRBV5-4 and TRBJ2-3; D ambiguous. The CDR3 extends over 14 amino acids. Germline CDR1 SGHNT, CDR2 YYREEE (reference sequence). Trimming took off 4 bases at V and 4 bases at J, with 13 bases between the two ends. The CDR3, as DNA: TGTGCCAGCAGCCCCCTCAGAAGTGCAGATACGCAGTATTTT. This translates into CASSPLRSADTQYF.

The rearrangement links TRBV19 to TRBJ1-3, with no clear D. This CDR3 comprises 14 residues. From germline, CDR1 is LNHDA and CDR2 SQIVND (reference sequence). V was cut by 5 bases and J by 0 bases, with 8 bases left in between. CDR3 coding DNA: TGTGCCAGTAGTTTTACCTACTCTGGAAACACCATATATTTT. Residues: CASSFTYSGNTIYF.

The chain combines TRBV25-1 with TRBJ1-2; a weak D match, TRBD1 (5 bases). The ends were cut back, 7 bases at V and 4 bases at J, with 13 bases in the middle. Germline V gene lookup returns CDR1 MGHDK and CDR2 SYGVNS. The CDR3 is made up of 13 amino acids. For the CDR3, the DNA is TGTGCCAGCACCCAGGGAGGTTCCTATGGCTACACCTTC. Translating gives CASTQGGSYGYTF.

The chain couples TRBV24-1 to TRBJ2-2, with D maybe TRBD1 (5 bases). The CDR3 runs 16 residues. Germline lookup yields CDR1 KGHDR and CDR2 SFDVKD. Trimming removed 5 bases from V and 6 bases from J, with 18 bases in between. The CDR3 region is CATSVGRANRAGELFF. In DNA form, the CDR3 reads TGTGCCACCAGTGTGGGCAGGGCAAATCGCGCCGGGGAGCTGTTTTTT.

V gene TRBV7-6 combines with J gene TRBJ2-2; TRBD1 might be the D (6 bases). Trimming shortened V by 3 bases and J by 5 bases, and 13 bases separated the two germline ends. This CDR3 is built from 15 residues. Germline CDR1 is SGHVS and CDR2 is FNYEAQ. In nucleotides, the CDR3 is TGTGCCAGCAGCTTTGGCAGGGGATATACCGGGGAGCTGTTTTTT. This sequence encodes CASSFGRGYTGELFF.

The chain employs TRBV6-5 and TRBJ2-2; D remains unclear. CDR1 and CDR2 from the germline V gene are MNHEY and SVGAGI. This CDR3 is built from 15 residues. The V end lost 2 bases, the J end lost 6 bases, and 13 bases lay between the germline ends. The CDR3 DNA is TGTGCCAGCAGTTACGGCCCTAGACGGGCCGGGGAGCTGTTTTTT. Encoded protein: CASSYGPRRAGELFF.

Turning to this clone: Other DNA sequences in the sample encode the same CDR3. V usage is TRBV6-5 and J usage is TRBJ1-5; D is undetermined. Germline CDR1 reads MNHEY; CDR2 reads SVGAGI. This CDR3 contains 15 residues. V was shortened by 0 bases and J by 2 bases, with 8 bases between the two germline ends. CDR3 protein: CASSYSREGNQPQHF. The DNA for the CDR3 is TGTGCCAGCAGTTACTCCCGGGAGGGCAATCAGCCCCAGCATTTT.

This chain uses TRBV15 with TRBJ2-5, with D perhaps TRBD2 (6 bases). The CDR3 length is 16 residues. Germline lookup yields CDR1 LNHNV and CDR2 YYDKDF (reference sequence). The V and J ends lost 6 bases and 7 bases respectively, with 24 bases between them. CDR3: CATSHGRGLSKATQYF. The CDR3, as DNA: TGTGCCACCAGTCATGGGCGGGGTCTCTCGAAGGCGACCCAGTACTTC.

The chain employs TRBV27 and TRBJ1-2; no firm D call. V was clipped by 5 bases and J by 8 bases, with 15 bases between them. The CDR3 contains 13 residues. Germline V gene lookup returns CDR1 MNHEY and CDR2 SMNVEV (reference sequence). CDR3 nucleotide sequence: TGTGCCAGCAGTCCCCCGGTCGGGTTCGGCTACACCTTC. It specifies CASSPPVGFGYTF.

The chain joins TRBV19 to TRBJ2-3; maybe TRBD2 (5 bases). This CDR3 comprises 13 residues. The V gene lost 3 bases and the J gene lost 6 bases, with 10 bases spanning the gap. Germline values: CDR1 LNHDA, CDR2 SQIVND (reference sequence). CDR3 DNA sequence: TGTGCCAGTAGTATTCCCGGGGTGGATACGCAGTATTTT. Translating gives CASSIPGVDTQYF.

This clone has at least ten counts. The V and J genes are TRBV15 and TRBJ2-5; the match to TRBD1 covers 7 bases. Germline V CDR1 and CDR2: LNHNV, YYDKDF (reference sequence). V lost 5 bases and J lost 0; bases outside the gene matches: 6. The CDR3 totals 15 residues. CDR3 amino acids: CATSGWDSYQETQYF. CDR3 sequence (DNA): TGTGCCACCAGCGGTTGGGACAGCTACCAAGAGACCCAGTACTTC.

V usage is TRBV9 and J usage is TRBJ2-3; possibly TRBD1 for D (5 bases). CDR1 SGDLS and CDR2 YYNGEE come from the germline V gene. CDR3 size: 15 residues. V was shortened by 1 base and J by 2 bases, with 11 bases between the two germline ends. The CDR3 DNA sequence: TGTGCCAGCAGCGTAACAGGAACCACCACAGATACGCAGTATTTT. It is translated as CASSVTGTTTDTQYF.

This clone was observed a few times. The genes are TRBV5-4 and TRBJ1-3, with D possibly TRBD1 on 5 matching bases. CDR3 length: 17 amino acids. Per the germline V gene, CDR1 is SGHNT and CDR2 is YYREEE (reference sequence). Trimming cost V 4 bases and J 0 bases, with 17 bases left between them. The CDR3 nucleotides are TGTGCCAGCAGCGATCGACAGTCCGACCTCTCTGGAAACACCATATATTTT. Protein product: CASSDRQSDLSGNTIYF.

The CDR3 reads CASSRGAGQPQHF. In DNA form, the CDR3 reads TGTGCCAGCAGCAGGGGCGCGGGTCAGCCCCAGCATTTT. The chain joins TRBV2 to TRBJ1-5; D possibly corresponds to TRBD1 (6 bases). In germline, CDR1 is SNHLY, CDR2 FYNNEI. Trimming removed 6 bases from V and 6 bases from J, with 12 bases in between. The CDR3 loop spans 13 amino acids.

The chain recombines TRBV5-1 with TRBJ1-1, with 7 bases that match TRBD1. CDR1 is SGHRS, CDR2 YFSETQ, per germline. The CDR3 runs 14 residues. V lost 2 bases and J lost 1; bases outside the gene matches: 2. The CDR3 is CASSFSGGNTEAFF. CDR3 bases: TGCGCCAGCAGCTTTTCAGGGGGGAACACTGAAGCTTTCTTT. The full variable domain, with the rest looked up from reference TRBV5-1 and TRBJ1-1, is KAGVTQTPRYLIKTRGQQVTLSCSPISGHRSVSWYQQTPGQGLQFLFEYFSETQRNKGNFPGRFSGRQFSNSRSEMNVSTLELGDSALYLCASSFSGGNTEAFFGQGTRLTVV.

The chain joins TRBV5-1 to TRBJ1-3, with D tentatively TRBD1 (6 bases). V lost 3 bases and J 1 base, leaving 11 bases between the germline ends. The CDR3 consists of 15 residues. Germline loops: CDR1 SGHRS, CDR2 YFSETQ. As DNA, the CDR3 is TGCGCCAGCAGCTCCACGACAGGTTCTGGAAACACCATATATTTT. This sequence encodes CASSSTTGSGNTIYF.

V is TRBV10-2 and J is TRBJ2-7; 7 bases line up with TRBD2. V shed 7 bases and J 6 bases; nucleotides not matched to a gene: 6. Germline V CDR1 and CDR2: WSHSY, SAAADI. This CDR3 has 12 amino acids. The CDR3 is CASIGTTAEQYF. CDR3 in DNA: TGCGCCAGCATTGGGACTACGGCCGAGCAGTACTTC.

The chain recombines TRBV7-7 with TRBJ2-2; 7 nucleotides match TRBD1. The V and J ends lost 4 bases and 4 bases, in that order; junction bases with no gene match: 6. The CDR3 covers 15 residues. The germline V gene has CDR1 SSHAT and CDR2 FNYEAQ (reference sequence). This chain's CDR3 is CASSYGTDPTGELFF. The CDR3, as DNA: TGTGCCAGCAGCTACGGGACAGATCCCACCGGGGAGCTGTTTTTT.

This clone was counted only a few times. This chain uses TRBV10-1 with TRBJ1-4; tentative D call: TRBD1 (5 bases). Germline values: CDR1 WNHNN, CDR2 SYGVQD (reference sequence). The CDR3 length is 10 residues. V was pared by 4 bases and J by 13 bases, with 7 bases between. The CDR3 region has the DNA TGCGCCAGCAGTGCGGGGGGACTGTTTTTT. It encodes CASSAGGLFF.

This chain uses TRBV6-5 with TRBJ1-6, with TRBD1 as a possible D gene (5 bases). The CDR3 has 14 residues. The germline CDR1 and CDR2 sequences are MNHEY and SVGAGI. Trimming removed 4 bases at V and 2 bases at J, with 6 bases between. CDR3 sequence reads: CASSSTAYNSPLHF. The DNA of the CDR3 is TGTGCCAGCAGTTCGACAGCCTATAATTCACCCCTCCACTTT.

The V and J genes are TRBV6-5 and TRBJ2-5, with no clear D. CDR1 and CDR2 (germline): MNHEY, SVGAGI. V dropped 7 bases and J dropped 0 bases, with 6 bases sitting between them. The CDR3 contains 12 residues. CDR3 sequence reads: CASTSYQETQYF. Written as DNA, the CDR3 is TGTGCCAGCACCTCGTACCAAGAGACCCAGTACTTC.

In DNA, the CDR3 is TGTGCCAGCAGCCGTGCGGCAACTAATGAAAAACTGTTTTTT. It translates to CASSRAATNEKLFF. V gene TRBV5-4 combines with J gene TRBJ1-4, with D unclear. This CDR3 contains 14 residues. CDR1 SGHNT and CDR2 YYREEE come from the germline V gene (reference sequence). Deletions cut 4 bases from V and 0 bases from J, with 7 bases between.

The chain employs TRBV7-2 and TRBJ2-7; D is possibly TRBD2 (5 bases). Germline V gene data show CDR1 as SGHTA and CDR2 as FQGNSA. V lost 1 base, J lost 2 bases, and 12 bases lay in between. The CDR3 is 15 amino acids. The CDR3 sequence: CASSLVVTTTYEQYF. Written as DNA, the CDR3 is TGTGCCAGCAGCTTAGTTGTGACTACTACCTACGAGCAGTACTTC.

V and J are TRBV18 and TRBJ2-5; TRBD2 matches 7 bases. The CDR3 covers 16 residues. V gave up 2 bases and J gave up 7 bases; unmatched junction bases: 13. The germline CDR1 and CDR2 sequences are KGHSH and LQKENI. CDR3 region: CASSPRLAADYVTQYF. For the CDR3, the DNA is TGTGCCAGCTCACCAAGGCTAGCGGCCGATTATGTGACCCAGTACTTC.

The CDR3 DNA is TGTGCCAGCAGCCAAGGAGGGACTAGCGGGAAAGAGACCCAGTACTTC. It codes for CASSQGGTSGKETQYF. The rearrangement joins TRBV3-1 (or the pseudogene TRBV3-2) to TRBJ2-5; TRBD2 agrees at 13 bases. This CDR3 comprises 16 residues. The V segment lost 1 base and the J segment 3 bases; nucleotides outside the gene matches: 2. The germline gives CDR1 LGHDT, CDR2 YNNKEL (reference sequence).

The rearrangement uses TRBV28 and TRBJ2-3, with 8 bases fitting TRBD2. Germline CDR1 and CDR2: MDHEN and SYDVKM. After removal of 6 bases from V and 2 bases from J, the junction contained 1 base not matched to a gene. This CDR3 has 13 amino acids. This CDR3 is CASSGGATDTQYF. CDR3 DNA: TGTGCCAGCAGCGGGGGGGCCACAGATACGCAGTATTTT.